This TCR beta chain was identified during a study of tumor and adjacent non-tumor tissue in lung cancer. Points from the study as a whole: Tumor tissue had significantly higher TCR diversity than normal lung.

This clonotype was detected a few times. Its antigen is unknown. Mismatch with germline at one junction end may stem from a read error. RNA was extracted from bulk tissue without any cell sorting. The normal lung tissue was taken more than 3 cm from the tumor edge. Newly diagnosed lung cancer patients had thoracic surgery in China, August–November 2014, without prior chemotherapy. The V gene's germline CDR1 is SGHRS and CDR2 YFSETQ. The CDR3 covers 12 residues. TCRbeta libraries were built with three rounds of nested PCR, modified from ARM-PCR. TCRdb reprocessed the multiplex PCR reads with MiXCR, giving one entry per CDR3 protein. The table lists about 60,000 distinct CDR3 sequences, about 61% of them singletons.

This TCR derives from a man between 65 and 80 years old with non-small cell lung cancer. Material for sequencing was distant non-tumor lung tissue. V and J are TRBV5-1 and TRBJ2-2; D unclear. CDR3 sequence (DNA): TGCGCCAGGAGCTTGGCCCCCGGGGAGCTGTTTTTT. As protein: CARSLAPGELFF.